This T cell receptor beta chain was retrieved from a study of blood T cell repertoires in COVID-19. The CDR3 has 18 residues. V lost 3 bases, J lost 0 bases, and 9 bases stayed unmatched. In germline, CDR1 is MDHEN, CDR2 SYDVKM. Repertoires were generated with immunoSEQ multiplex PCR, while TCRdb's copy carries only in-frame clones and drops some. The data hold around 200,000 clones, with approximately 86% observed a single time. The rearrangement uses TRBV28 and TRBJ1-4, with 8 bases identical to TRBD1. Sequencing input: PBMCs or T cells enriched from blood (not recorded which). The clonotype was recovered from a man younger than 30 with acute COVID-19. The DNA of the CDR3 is TGTGCCAGCAGTTTCGGCATAGACAGGGGCGCAACTAATGAAAAACTGTTTTTT. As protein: CASSFGIDRGATNEKLFF.